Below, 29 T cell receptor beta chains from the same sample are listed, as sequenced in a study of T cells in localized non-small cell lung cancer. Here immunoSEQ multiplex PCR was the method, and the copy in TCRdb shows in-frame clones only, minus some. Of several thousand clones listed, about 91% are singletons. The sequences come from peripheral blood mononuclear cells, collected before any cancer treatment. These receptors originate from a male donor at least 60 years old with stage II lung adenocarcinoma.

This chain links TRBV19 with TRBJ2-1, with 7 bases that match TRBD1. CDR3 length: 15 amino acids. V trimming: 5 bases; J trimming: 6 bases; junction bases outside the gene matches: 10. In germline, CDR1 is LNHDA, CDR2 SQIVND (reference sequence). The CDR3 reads CASSSRQGIINEQFF. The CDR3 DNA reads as TGTGCCAGTAGTTCTCGACAGGGAATAATCAATGAGCAGTTCTTC.

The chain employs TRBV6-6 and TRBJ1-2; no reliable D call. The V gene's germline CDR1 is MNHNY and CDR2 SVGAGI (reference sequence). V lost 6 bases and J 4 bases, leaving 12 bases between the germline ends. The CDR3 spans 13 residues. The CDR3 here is CASSFNAGYGYTF. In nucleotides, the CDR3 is TGTGCCAGCAGCTTCAATGCTGGCTATGGCTACACCTTC.

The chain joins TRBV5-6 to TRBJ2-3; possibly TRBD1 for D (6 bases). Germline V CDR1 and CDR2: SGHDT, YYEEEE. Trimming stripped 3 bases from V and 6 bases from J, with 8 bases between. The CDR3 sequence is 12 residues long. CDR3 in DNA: TGTGCCAGCAGCTCAGGGGCCGATACGCAGTATTTT. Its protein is CASSSGADTQYF.

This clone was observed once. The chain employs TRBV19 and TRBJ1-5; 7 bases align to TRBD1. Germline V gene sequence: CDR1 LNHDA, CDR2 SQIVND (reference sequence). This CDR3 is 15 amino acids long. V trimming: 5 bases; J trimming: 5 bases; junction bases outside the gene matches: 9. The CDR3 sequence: CASSDRGTEYQPQHF. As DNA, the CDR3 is TGTGCCAGTAGTGACCGCGGGACAGAATATCAGCCCCAGCATTTT.

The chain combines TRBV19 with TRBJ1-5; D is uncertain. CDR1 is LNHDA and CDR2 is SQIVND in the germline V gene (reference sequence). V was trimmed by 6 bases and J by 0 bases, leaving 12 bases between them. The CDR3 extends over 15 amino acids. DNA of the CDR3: TGTGCCAGTAGCCGGGCCGGAGATAGCAATCAGCCCCAGCATTTT. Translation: CASSRAGDSNQPQHF.

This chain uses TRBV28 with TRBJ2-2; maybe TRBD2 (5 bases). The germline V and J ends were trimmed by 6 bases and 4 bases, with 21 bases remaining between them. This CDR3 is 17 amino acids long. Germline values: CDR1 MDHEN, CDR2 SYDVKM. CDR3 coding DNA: TGTGCCAGCAGCGCCTTTCGGGGAACCTCCGGCACCGGGGAGCTGTTTTTT. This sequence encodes CASSAFRGTSGTGELFF.

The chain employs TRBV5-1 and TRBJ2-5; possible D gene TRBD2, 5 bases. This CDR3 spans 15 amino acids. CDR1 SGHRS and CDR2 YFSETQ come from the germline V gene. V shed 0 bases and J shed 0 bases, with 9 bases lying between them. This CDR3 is CASSLAGVYQETQYF. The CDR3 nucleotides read TGCGCCAGCAGCTTGGCCGGGGTGTACCAAGAGACCCAGTACTTC.

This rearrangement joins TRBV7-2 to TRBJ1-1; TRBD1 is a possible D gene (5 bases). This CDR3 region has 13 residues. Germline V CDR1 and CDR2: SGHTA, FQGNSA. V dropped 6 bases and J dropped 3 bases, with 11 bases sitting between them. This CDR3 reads CASRRRVYTEAFF. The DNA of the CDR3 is TGTGCCAGCAGGCGCAGGGTATACACTGAAGCTTTCTTT.

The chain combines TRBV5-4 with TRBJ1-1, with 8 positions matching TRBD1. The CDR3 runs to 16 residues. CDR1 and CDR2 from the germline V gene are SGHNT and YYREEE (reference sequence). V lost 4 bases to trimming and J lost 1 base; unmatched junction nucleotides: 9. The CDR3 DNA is TGTGCCAGCAGCCCTGGGACAGGAGGATCGAACACTGAAGCTTTCTTT. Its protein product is CASSPGTGGSNTEAFF. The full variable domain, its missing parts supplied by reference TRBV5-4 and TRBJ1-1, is ETGVTQSPTHLIKTRGQQVTLRCSSQSGHNTVSWYQQALGQGPQFIFQYYREEENGRGNFPPRFSGLQFPNYSSELNVNALELDDSALYLCASSPGTGGSNTEAFFGQGTRLTVV.

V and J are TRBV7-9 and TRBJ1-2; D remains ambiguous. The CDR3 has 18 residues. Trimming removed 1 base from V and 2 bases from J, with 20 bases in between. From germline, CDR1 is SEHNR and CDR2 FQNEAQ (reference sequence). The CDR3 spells CASSLVRLLNPPNYGYTF. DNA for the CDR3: TGTGCCAGCAGCTTAGTAAGGCTACTGAATCCCCCGAACTATGGCTACACCTTC.

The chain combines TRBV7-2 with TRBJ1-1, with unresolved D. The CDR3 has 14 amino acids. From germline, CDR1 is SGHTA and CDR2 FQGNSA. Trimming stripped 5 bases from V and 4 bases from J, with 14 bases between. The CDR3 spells CASSDPGRVTEAFF. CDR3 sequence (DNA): TGTGCCAGCAGCGACCCCGGGAGGGTCACTGAAGCTTTCTTT.

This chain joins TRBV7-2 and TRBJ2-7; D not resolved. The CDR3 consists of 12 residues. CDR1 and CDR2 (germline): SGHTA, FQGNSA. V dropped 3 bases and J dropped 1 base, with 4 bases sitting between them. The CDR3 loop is CASSFRSYEQYF. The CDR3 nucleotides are TGTGCCAGCAGCTTCAGATCCTACGAGCAGTACTTC.

CDR3 sequence reads: CASSQVLEGWAPMNTEAFF. The CDR3 DNA follows: TGCGCCAGCAGCCAAGTCCTCGAGGGGTGGGCACCAATGAACACTGAAGCTTTCTTT. The V call is TRBV4-1, the J call TRBJ1-1, with D perhaps matching TRBD1 (5 bases). CDR1 MGHRA and CDR2 YSYEKL come from the germline V gene. The CDR3 has 19 amino acids. Between the trimmed V and J ends, which lost 1 base and 0 bases, there was a span of 21 bases.

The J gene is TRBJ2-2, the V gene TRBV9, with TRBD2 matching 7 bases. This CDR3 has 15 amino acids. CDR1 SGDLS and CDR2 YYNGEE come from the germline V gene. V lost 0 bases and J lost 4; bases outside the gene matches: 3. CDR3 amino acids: CASSVGAGVTGELFF. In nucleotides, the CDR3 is TGTGCCAGCAGCGTAGGGGCGGGAGTCACCGGGGAGCTGTTTTTT.

CDR3 region: CASSSGGGLNEQFF. In nucleotides, the CDR3 is TGTGCCAGCAGCTCCGGGGGGGGTCTTAATGAGCAGTTCTTC. V gene TRBV7-9 combines with J gene TRBJ2-1, with TRBD2 identical over 8 bases. The ends lost 4 bases at V and 7 bases at J; junction bases unmatched: 6. The CDR3 consists of 14 residues. CDR1 is SEHNR, CDR2 FQNEAQ, per germline (reference sequence).

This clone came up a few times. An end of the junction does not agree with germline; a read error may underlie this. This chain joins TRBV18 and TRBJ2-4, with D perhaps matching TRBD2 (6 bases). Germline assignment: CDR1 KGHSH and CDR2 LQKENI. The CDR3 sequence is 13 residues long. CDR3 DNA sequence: TGTGCCAGCGCCCCAGCCCTCCCGGCTCCGGGGGACTTC. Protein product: CASAPALPAPGDF.

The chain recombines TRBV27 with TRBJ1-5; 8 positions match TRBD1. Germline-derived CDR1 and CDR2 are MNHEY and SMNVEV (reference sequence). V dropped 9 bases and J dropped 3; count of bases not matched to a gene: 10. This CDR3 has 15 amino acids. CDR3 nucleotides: TGTGCCAGACAAATGGACAGGGCACTCAATCAGCCCCAGCATTTT. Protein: CARQMDRALNQPQHF.

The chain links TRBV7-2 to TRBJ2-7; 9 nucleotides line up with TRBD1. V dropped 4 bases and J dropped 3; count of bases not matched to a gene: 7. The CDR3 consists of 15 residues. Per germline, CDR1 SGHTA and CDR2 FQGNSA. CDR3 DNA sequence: TGTGCCAGCAGCTCATTTGGACAGGGGAGCTACGAGCAGTACTTC. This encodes CASSSFGQGSYEQYF.

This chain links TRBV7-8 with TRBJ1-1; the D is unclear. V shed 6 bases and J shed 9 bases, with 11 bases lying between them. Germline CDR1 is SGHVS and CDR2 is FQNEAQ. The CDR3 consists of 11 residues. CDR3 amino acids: CASRRDEKAFF. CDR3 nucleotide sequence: TGTGCCAGCAGGAGAGACGAGAAAGCTTTCTTT.

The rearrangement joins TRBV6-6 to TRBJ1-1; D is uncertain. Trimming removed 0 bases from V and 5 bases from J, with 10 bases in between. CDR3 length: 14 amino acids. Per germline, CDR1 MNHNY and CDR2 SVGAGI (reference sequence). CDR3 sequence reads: CASSYSKGGTEAFF. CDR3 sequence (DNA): TGTGCCAGCAGTTACTCGAAGGGTGGGACTGAAGCTTTCTTT.

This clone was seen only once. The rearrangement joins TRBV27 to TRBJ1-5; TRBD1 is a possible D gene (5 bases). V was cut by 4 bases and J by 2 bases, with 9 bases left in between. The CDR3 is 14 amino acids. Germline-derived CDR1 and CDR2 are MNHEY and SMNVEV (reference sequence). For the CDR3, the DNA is TGTGCCAGCAGTTCCCGAGGGGGCAATCAGCCCCAGCATTTT. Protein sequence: CASSSRGGNQPQHF.

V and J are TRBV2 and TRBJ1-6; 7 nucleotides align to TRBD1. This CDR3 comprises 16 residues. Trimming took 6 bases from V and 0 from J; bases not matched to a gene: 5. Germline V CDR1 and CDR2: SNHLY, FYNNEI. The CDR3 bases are TGTGCCAGCAGGGGGGGACAGAGCTCCTATAATTCACCCCTCCACTTT. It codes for CASRGGQSSYNSPLHF.

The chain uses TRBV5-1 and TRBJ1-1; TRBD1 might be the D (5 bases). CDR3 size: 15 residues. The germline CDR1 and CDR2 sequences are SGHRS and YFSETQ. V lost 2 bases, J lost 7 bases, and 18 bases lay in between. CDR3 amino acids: CASSFYRSGEDEAFF. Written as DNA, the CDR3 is TGCGCCAGCAGCTTTTACAGGTCCGGGGAGGATGAAGCTTTCTTT.

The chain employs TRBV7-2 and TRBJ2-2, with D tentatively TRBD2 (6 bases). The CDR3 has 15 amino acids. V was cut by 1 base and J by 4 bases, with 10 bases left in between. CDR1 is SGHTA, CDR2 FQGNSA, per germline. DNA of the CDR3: TGTGCCAGCAGCTTAGGTCTGGGGGGCACCGGGGAGCTGTTTTTT. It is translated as CASSLGLGGTGELFF. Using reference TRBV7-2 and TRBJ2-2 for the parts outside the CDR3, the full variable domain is GAGVSQSPSNKVTEKGKDVELRCDPISGHTALYWYRQSLGQGLEFLIYFQGNSAPDKSGLPSDRFSAERTGGSVSTLTIQRTQQEDSAVYLCASSLGLGGTGELFFGEGSRLTVL.

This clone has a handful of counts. Here the CDR3 DNA reads TGTGCCAGCAGCCCAGGAGTTGGCAATCAGCCCCAGCATTTT. This sequence encodes CASSPGVGNQPQHF. The chain uses TRBV27 and TRBJ1-5, with D unresolved. Deletions cut 6 bases from V and 2 bases from J, with 11 bases between. CDR1 is MNHEY and CDR2 is SMNVEV in the germline V gene (reference sequence). This CDR3 region has 14 residues.

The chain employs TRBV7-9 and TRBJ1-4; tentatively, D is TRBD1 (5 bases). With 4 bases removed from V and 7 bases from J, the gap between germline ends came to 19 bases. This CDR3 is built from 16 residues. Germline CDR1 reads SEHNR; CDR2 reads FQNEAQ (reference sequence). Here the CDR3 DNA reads TGTGCCAGCAGCTCATCACTCGACAGATCTATTGAAAAACTGTTTTTT. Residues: CASSSSLDRSIEKLFF.

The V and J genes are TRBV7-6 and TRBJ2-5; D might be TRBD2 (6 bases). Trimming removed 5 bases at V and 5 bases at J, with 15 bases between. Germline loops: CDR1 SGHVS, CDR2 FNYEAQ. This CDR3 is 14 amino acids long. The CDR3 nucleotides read TGTGCCAGCAGCCCGACTAGGAACCTGGAGACCCAGTACTTC. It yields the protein CASSPTRNLETQYF.

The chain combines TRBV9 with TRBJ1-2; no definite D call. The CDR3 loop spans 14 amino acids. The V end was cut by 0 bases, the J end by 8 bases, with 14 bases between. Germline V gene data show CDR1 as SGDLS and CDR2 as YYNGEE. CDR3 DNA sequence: TGTGCCAGCAGCGTAGACCAAACTTGGGGAGGCTACACCTTC. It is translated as CASSVDQTWGGYTF.

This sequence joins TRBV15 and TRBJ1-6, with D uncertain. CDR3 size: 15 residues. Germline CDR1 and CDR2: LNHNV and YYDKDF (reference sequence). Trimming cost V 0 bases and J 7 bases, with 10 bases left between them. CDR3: CATSRDIVSNSPLHF. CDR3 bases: TGTGCCACCAGCAGAGATATAGTTTCCAATTCACCCCTCCACTTT.